One sample yielded the 25 T cell receptor beta chains listed below, sequenced in a study of shared clonotypes between healthy human individuals. Assay: immunoSEQ multiplex PCR; the TCRdb copy retains only in-frame clones and omits some. The repertoire holds over a million clones, with under 80% as singletons. Sequencing was carried out using memory CD4+ T cells sorted from blood. The sample's subset: CD45RA-negative fraction. The receptor set was obtained from a man aged 18 to 29 in good health.

This clone was seen more than once but under ten times. The J gene is TRBJ2-1, the V gene TRBV5-1; TRBD2 aligns across 8 bases. CDR3 length: 15 amino acids. Per the germline V gene, CDR1 is SGHRS and CDR2 is YFSETQ. V trimming: 0 bases; J trimming: 3 bases; junction bases outside the gene matches: 2. The CDR3 sequence: CASSLESGGYNEQFF. The CDR3 DNA is TGCGCCAGCAGCTTGGAAAGCGGGGGCTACAATGAGCAGTTCTTC.

This sequence joins TRBV7-2 and TRBJ2-3; 8 positions agree with TRBD1. This CDR3 has 19 residues. V was clipped by 3 bases and J by 0 bases; unmatched bases: 14. Per germline, CDR1 SGHTA and CDR2 FQGNSA. CDR3 nucleotide sequence: TGTGCCAGCAGCTTGTCAGGGGGCGACCGGTGGATTAGCACAGATACGCAGTATTTT. Its translation is CASSLSGGDRWISTDTQYF.

For this clone: At the DNA level, this CDR3 is encoded by other sequences in the same sample as well. This chain connects TRBV18 to TRBJ1-2, with 8 bases aligning to TRBD1. The V and J ends lost 4 bases and 2 bases, in that order; junction bases with no gene match: 3. This CDR3 spans 14 amino acids. CDR1 and CDR2 (germline): KGHSH, LQKENI. The CDR3 region has the DNA TGTGCCAGCTCACAAGGACAGGGAAACTATGGCTACACCTTC. Translated, it gives CASSQGQGNYGYTF. Full variable domain (missing parts from reference TRBV18 and TRBJ1-2): NAGVMQNPRHLVRRRGQEARLRCSPMKGHSHVYWYRQLPEEGLKFMVYLQKENIIDESGMPKERFSAEFPKEGPSILRIQQVVRGDSAAYFCASSQGQGNYGYTFGSGTRLTVV.

V gene TRBV11-2 combines with J gene TRBJ1-2, with D unresolved. From germline, CDR1 is SGHAT and CDR2 FQNNGV. Trimming stripped 3 bases from V and 6 bases from J, with 8 bases between. The CDR3 covers 12 residues. DNA for the CDR3: TGTGCCAGCAGCTTGGGCCAGAATGGCTACACCTTC. Its protein product is CASSLGQNGYTF. Based on the CDR3 plus reference TRBV11-2 and TRBJ1-2, the full variable domain is EAGVAQSPRYKIIEKRQSVAFWCNPISGHATLYWYQQILGQGPKLLIQFQNNGVVDDSQLPKDRFSAERLKGVDSTLKIQPAKLEDSAVYLCASSLGQNGYTFGSGTRLTVV.

This chain joins TRBV27 and TRBJ1-1; D not certain. V lost 6 bases to trimming and J lost 2 bases, with 16 bases between them. The germline V gene encodes CDR1 MNHEY and CDR2 SMNVEV (reference sequence). This CDR3 comprises 15 residues. CDR3 protein: CASRGRKSQNTEAFF. The CDR3 DNA follows: TGTGCCAGCAGGGGTCGAAAATCCCAAAACACTGAAGCTTTCTTT.

V gene TRBV7-9 combines with J gene TRBJ1-5, with D hard to call. Germline V gives CDR1 SEHNR, CDR2 FQNEAQ (reference sequence). Trimming took 5 bases from V and 4 from J, leaving 15 bases between them. The CDR3 extends over 15 amino acids. CDR3 loop: CASSPTRGSNQPQHF. DNA of the CDR3: TGTGCCAGCAGCCCCACCCGGGGTAGTAATCAGCCCCAGCATTTT. Complete variable domain (other parts from reference TRBV7-9 and TRBJ1-5): DTGVSQNPRHKITKRGQNVTFRCDPISEHNRLYWYRQTLGQGPEFLTYFQNEAQLEKSRLLSDRFSAERPKGSFSTLEIQRTEQGDSAMYLCASSPTRGSNQPQHFGDGTRLSIL.

V usage is TRBV27 and J usage is TRBJ2-1, with TRBD2 identical over 11 bases. J gave up 7 bases and V 7 bases, and 9 bases lay outside the gene matches. The CDR3 is 15 residues long. The germline V gene has CDR1 MNHEY and CDR2 SMNVEV (reference sequence). In nucleotides, the CDR3 is TGTGCCAGCACCCTACTAGCGGGAGCAGGAAATGAGCAGTTCTTC. Protein sequence: CASTLLAGAGNEQFF.

The CDR3 DNA sequence: TGTGCCAGCAGCTTGGGACGGGCGGGAGATACGCAGTATTTT. Translated: CASSLGRAGDTQYF. This chain uses TRBV7-2 with TRBJ2-3; the D gene could be TRBD1 or TRBD2 (5 bases each). Germline CDR1 is SGHTA and CDR2 is FQGNSA. Trimming removed 3 bases at V and 5 bases at J, with 12 bases between. The CDR3 is 14 amino acids.

This clone occurred a few times. The rearrangement joins TRBV6-6 to TRBJ1-3; D ambiguous. Per germline, CDR1 MNHNY and CDR2 SVGAGI (reference sequence). V was cut by 4 bases and J by 3 bases, with 7 bases left in between. CDR3 length: 13 residues. CDR3 in DNA: TGTGCCAGCAGTTCCACTGGTGGAAACACCATATATTTT. Translation gives CASSSTGGNTIYF.

This clone was picked up one time. The chain is built from TRBV30 and TRBJ1-5; D unresolved. Trimming pared 4 bases from V and 6 bases from J, leaving 13 bases between. CDR3 length: 13 amino acids. Germline V CDR1 and CDR2: GTSNPN, SVGIG (reference sequence). CDR3 nucleotide sequence: TGTGCCTGGACTCCCAATCTGGCTCAGCCCCAGCATTTT. Translating it yields CAWTPNLAQPQHF.

The CDR3 DNA reads as TGTGCCAGCAGTTCCACCGGGGGCAATCAGCCCCAGCATTTT. Protein product: CASSSTGGNQPQHF. The chain combines TRBV2 with TRBJ1-5; no clear D gene. The CDR3 contains 14 residues. The germline V and J ends were trimmed by 5 bases and 2 bases, with 10 bases remaining between them. In germline, CDR1 is SNHLY, CDR2 FYNNEI.

The CDR3 sequence: CASSLNTPGQGSEQYF. The CDR3 coding sequence is TGCGCCAGCAGCTTGAACACTCCGGGACAGGGAAGCGAGCAGTACTTC. This rearrangement joins TRBV5-1 to TRBJ2-7, with TRBD1 matching 9 bases. Losses at the gene ends were 1 base for V and 6 bases for J; bases not matched to a gene: 11. This CDR3 has 16 amino acids. Germline-derived CDR1 and CDR2 are SGHRS and YFSETQ.

The V call is TRBV18, the J call TRBJ2-2, with TRBD2 identical over 9 bases. Germline values: CDR1 KGHSH, CDR2 LQKENI. With 1 base clipped from V and 0 bases from J, the junction kept 6 bases outside the gene matches. There are 18 residues in the CDR3. CDR3 region: CASSPLASGTANTGELFF. CDR3 in DNA: TGTGCCAGCTCACCACTTGCTAGCGGGACAGCGAACACCGGGGAGCTGTTTTTT.

This clone was picked up one time. The chain employs TRBV5-1 and TRBJ2-2, with 7 bases aligning to TRBD1. Losses at the gene ends were 3 bases for V and 9 bases for J; bases not matched to a gene: 5. The germline gives CDR1 SGHRS, CDR2 YFSETQ. CDR3 length: 13 amino acids. CDR3 amino acids: CASSSPDRRELFF. For the CDR3, the DNA is TGCGCCAGCAGCTCCCCGGACAGGAGGGAGCTGTTTTTT.

This clone was seen a few times. The chain employs TRBV5-4 and TRBJ2-5; the match to TRBD1 covers 8 bases. This CDR3 region has 14 residues. Germline trimming cut 4 bases from V and 5 bases from J; bases unmatched to any gene: 7. Germline assignment: CDR1 SGHNT and CDR2 YYREEE (reference sequence). The CDR3 region is CASSSRQGWETQYF. CDR3 in DNA: TGTGCCAGCAGCAGCAGACAGGGGTGGGAGACCCAGTACTTC. The full variable domain, its missing parts supplied by reference TRBV5-4 and TRBJ2-5, is ETGVTQSPTHLIKTRGQQVTLRCSSQSGHNTVSWYQQALGQGPQFIFQYYREEENGRGNFPPRFSGLQFPNYSSELNVNALELDDSALYLCASSSRQGWETQYFGPGTRLLVL.

The rearrangement joins TRBV18 to TRBJ2-7, with D possibly matching TRBD2 (6 bases). The V end lost 2 bases, the J end lost 2 bases, and 13 bases lay between the germline ends. Germline assignment: CDR1 KGHSH and CDR2 LQKENI. This CDR3 is built from 15 residues. In nucleotides, the CDR3 is TGTGCCAGCTCACCAACCGGGACTGGAGCCTACGAGCAGTACTTC. It translates to CASSPTGTGAYEQYF.

This clone was detected only once. This chain connects TRBV2 to TRBJ2-7, with 7 bases aligning to TRBD2. V lost 0 bases and J lost 0; bases outside the gene matches: 17. The V gene's germline CDR1 is SNHLY and CDR2 FYNNEI. CDR3 length: 20 amino acids. CDR3 DNA sequence: TGTGCCAGCAGTGAAGCGCCCGGCGGCAGATGGGGGGGTAGCTCCTACGAGCAGTACTTC. This encodes CASSEAPGGRWGGSSYEQYF.

The chain combines TRBV27 with TRBJ2-3, with D perhaps TRBD2 (5 bases). The germline V gene has CDR1 MNHEY and CDR2 SMNVEV (reference sequence). The V end was cut by 1 base, the J end by 5 bases, with 10 bases between. The CDR3 is 14 amino acids. The CDR3 sequence is CASSLLAKGDTQYF. The CDR3 DNA reads TGTGCCAGCAGTTTATTAGCGAAGGGAGATACGCAGTATTTT.

The chain joins TRBV20-1 to TRBJ1-2, with 8 positions matching TRBD1. The CDR3 has 11 amino acids. Germline V lookup: CDR1 DFQATT, CDR2 SNEGSKA (reference sequence). The V gene end was trimmed by 7 bases and the J gene end by 2 bases; junction bases not matched to a gene: 0. The CDR3 loop is CSGTGNYGYTF. In DNA, the CDR3 is TGCAGTGGGACAGGGAACTATGGCTACACCTTC.

V usage is TRBV9 and J usage is TRBJ2-2; 10 nucleotides line up with TRBD2. This CDR3 has 15 amino acids. Looked up from germline, CDR1 is SGDLS and CDR2 is YYNGEE. Trimming cost V 6 bases and J 1 base; bases outside gene matches: 3. CDR3 nucleotide sequence: TGTGCCAGCACCCAGCGGGAGGGGAACACCGGGGAGCTGTTTTTT. It is translated as CASTQREGNTGELFF. The entire variable domain, with the rest obtained from reference TRBV9 and TRBJ2-2, is as follows: DSGVTQTPKHLITATGQRVTLRCSPRSGDLSVYWYQQSLDQGLQFLIQYYNGEERAKGNILERFSAQQFPDLHSELNLSSLELGDSALYFCASTQREGNTGELFFGEGSRLTVL.

The chain combines TRBV28 with TRBJ2-7; unclear D gene. Germline values: CDR1 MDHEN, CDR2 SYDVKM. Trimming took off 4 bases at V and 5 bases at J, with 3 bases between the two ends. The CDR3 loop spans 10 amino acids. The CDR3 region is CASSYDEQYF. The CDR3 DNA follows: TGTGCCAGCAGTTACGACGAGCAGTACTTC.

The V call is TRBV5-1, the J call TRBJ2-5; possibly TRBD1 or TRBD2 for D (6 bases each). V lost 4 bases to trimming and J lost 7 bases, with 14 bases between them. CDR1 SGHRS and CDR2 YFSETQ come from the germline V gene. There are 13 residues in the CDR3. CDR3 loop: CASSARGPGTQYF. Here the CDR3 DNA reads TGCGCCAGCAGCGCCCGGGGGCCGGGGACCCAGTACTTC.

The table lists this clone with a few counts. The chain links TRBV15 to TRBJ2-3; tentative D call: TRBD2 (6 bases). Germline V gives CDR1 LNHNV, CDR2 YYDKDF (reference sequence). The length of the CDR3 is 14 residues. V dropped 5 bases and J dropped 3 bases, with 12 bases sitting between them. The CDR3 spells CATSGGTGTDTQYF. CDR3 bases: TGTGCCACCAGCGGAGGGACTGGTACAGATACGCAGTATTTT.

The chain carries TRBV29-1 and TRBJ1-1; no firm D call. Germline V gene lookup returns CDR1 SQVTM and CDR2 ANQGSEA. The V end lost 4 bases, the J end lost 2 bases, and 8 bases lay between the germline ends. The CDR3 contains 12 residues. This CDR3 is CSVVVTNTEAFF. The CDR3 DNA follows: TGCAGCGTTGTTGTCACTAACACTGAAGCTTTCTTT.

Points on this clone: This sample includes further DNA sequences coding for the same CDR3. This chain uses TRBV7-2 with TRBJ2-7; D is unresolved. Per germline, CDR1 SGHTA and CDR2 FQGNSA. The CDR3 length is 14 residues. V was shortened by 1 base and J by 0 bases, with 7 bases between the two germline ends. The CDR3 DNA reads as TGTGCCAGCAGCTTAGGAGGCCTCTCCTACGAGCAGTACTTC. Translation gives CASSLGGLSYEQYF.